This T cell receptor (beta chain) was found in a study of blood T cell repertoires in COVID-19. On the study more broadly: COVID-19 samples, acute and convalescent, were from the United States, Italy and Spain.

Study processing details: Amplification of reference gene primers was used by the study to estimate nucleated cell counts. Profiling relied on immunoSEQ multiplex PCR, and the TCRdb table lists in-frame clones only, not all of them. V and J calls and clone size follow that table, whereas D and trimming were derived from the DNA. The sample consists of some 42,000 clones, roughly 90% of them appearing once. CDR1 SGHDT and CDR2 YYEEEE come from the germline V gene. The CDR3 contains 16 residues. Deletions cut 4 bases from V and 0 bases from J, with 16 bases between. This TCR derives from a human donor in a cohort sampled during active COVID-19. V is TRBV5-6 and J is TRBJ1-2, with D perhaps matching TRBD1 (5 bases). Sequencing was done on a sample of peripheral blood. The DNA for the CDR3 is TGTGCCAGCAGCCCGCTTTTGACAGTGGCTAACTATGGCTACACCTTC. It codes for CASSPLLTVANYGYTF.